This TCR beta chain was captured by sequencing in a study of blood T cell repertoires in COVID-19. Study-level information: Both acute and convalescent COVID-19 samples were obtained from the United States, Italy and Spain. Sources were T cells, B-cell-depleted T cells, or PBMCs; the material itself was cDNA or gDNA.

In the study's own analysis: Using reference gene primer amplification, nucleated cell counts were estimated. The data were produced by immunoSEQ multiplex PCR, yet TCRdb's version contains in-frame clones alone and is incomplete. Clone size and the V and J calls come from that table; the DNA yielded D and trimming. The sample holds roughly 150,000 clones; about 86% are singletons and the top ten take around a fifth. V lost 4 bases and J lost 1; bases outside the gene matches: 5. The CDR3 has 18 residues. CDR1 LGHDT and CDR2 YNNKEL come from the germline V gene (reference sequence). The TCR originated in a woman aged 70-85 years who had recovered from COVID-19. Specimen: peripheral blood. The J gene is TRBJ2-2, the V gene TRBV3-1 (or the pseudogene TRBV3-2); 14 nucleotides agree with TRBD2. CDR3 in DNA: TGTGCCAGCAGCCCGTACGGGACTAGCGGGGGGAACACCGGGGAGCTGTTTTTT. Translated, it gives CASSPYGTSGGNTGELFF.